This T cell receptor beta chain emerged from a study of cytomegalovirus exposure and HLA in healthy donors. Study results and caveats: Rarity held for most TCR sequences, but there were some public TCRs that occurred in many donors. A few chains linked to CMV were shown in vitro to be specific for CMV antigens. Diagnosis of cytomegalovirus status made by the classifier reportedly showed high specificity and sensitivity.

The CDR3 covers 12 residues. J was trimmed by 7 bases and V by 6 bases; bases with no gene match: 5. CDR1 and CDR2 from the germline V gene are MGHRA and YSYEKL. This clone was counted a few times. What it binds is not known. Clones were sequenced by immunoSEQ multiplex PCR, and TCRdb holds only the in-frame ones, with some missing. The data contain about 240,000 clones, approximately 83% of them singletons. The donors were in the roughly 130-subject validation cohort, distinct from the roughly 720-subject first cohort. This receptor was taken from a woman aged 30 to 39 in good health and CMV-seropositive. The source material was PBMCs. The J gene is TRBJ1-1, the V gene TRBV4-1, with TRBD1 matching over 7 bases. CDR3 sequence (DNA): TGCGCCAGCAGGACAGGGTTGAGTGAAGCTTTCTTT. Encoded protein: CASRTGLSEAFF.